A selection of T cell receptor beta chains follows, all from one sample in a study of molecular identifiers for immune sequencing clone quantification. TCRdb processed the PCR reads anew with MiXCR; each CDR3 protein has one entry. Of about 510,000 distinct CDR3 sequences detected, around a fifth appear once; the ten largest clones hold around 0.86%. Specimen: naive CD8+ T cells from blood, with Jurkat cell RNA spiked in. These receptors were obtained from a human donor in good health. Some libraries in this study had Jurkat cell RNA spiked in. Each CDR3 is given with its conserved first and last residue. A D gene is named only where the DNA matches it firmly. Clone sizes are given selectively: once, few, many, or a class where the clone is expanded.

>-|17|TRBV27|TRBD2|TRBJ2-1
CASSPLAGGPTHNEQFF
TGTGCCAGCAGTCCCCTGGCGGGAGGGCCCACCCACAATGAGCAGTTCTTC
>-|14|TRBV7-9|-|TRBJ1-6
CASSLHEISSPLHF
TGTGCCAGCAGCTTACATGAGATTTCTTCACCCCTCCACTTT
>few|14|TRBV12-3/TRBV12-4|-|TRBJ1-1
CASTPGLWDTEAFF
TGTGCCAGCACCCCAGGGTTATGGGACACTGAAGCTTTCTTT
>-|16|TRBV30|TRBD2|TRBJ2-5
CAWTYEPSGGRETQYF
TGTGCCTGGACCTACGAGCCTAGCGGGGGGCGAGAGACCCAGTACTTC
>many|12|TRBV7-2|-|TRBJ2-7
CASSPGRHEQYF
TGTGCCAGCAGCCCTGGTCGGCACGAGCAGTACTTC
>once|19|TRBV28|-|TRBJ2-5
CASRQRRDGGHGTQEAQYF
TGTGCCAGCAGGCAAAGGCGGGACGGGGGGCATGGGACCCAAGAGGCCCAGTACTTC
>few|14|TRBV7-9|-|TRBJ2-3
CASSLGGRSDTQYF
TGTGCCAGCAGCTTAGGGGGGCGATCAGATACGCAGTATTTT
>-|15|TRBV19|-|TRBJ2-5
CASSIGGAYQETQYF
TGTGCCAGTAGTATAGGCGGGGCCTATCAAGAGACCCAGTACTTC
>many|14|TRBV3-1|TRBD1|TRBJ2-3
CASSWTGVPDTQYF
TGTGCCAGCAGCTGGACAGGGGTACCAGATACGCAGTATTTT
>few|16|TRBV20-1|-|TRBJ1-2
CSAGTSSWDQAYGYTF
TGCAGTGCTGGTACATCGTCGTGGGATCAGGCCTATGGCTACACCTTC
>few|16|TRBV3-1|-|TRBJ2-1
CASSQDRRDPHNEQFF
TGTGCCAGCAGCCAAGATCGACGGGATCCCCACAATGAGCAGTTCTTC
>few|15|TRBV11-2|-|TRBJ2-1
CASSERVTSFNEQFF
TGTGCCAGCAGCGAGCGGGTCACATCGTTCAATGAGCAGTTCTTC
>few|15|TRBV12-3/TRBV12-4|TRBD1|TRBJ1-5
CASSLWGGGDQPQHF
TGTGCCAGCAGTTTATGGGGAGGGGGCGATCAGCCCCAGCATTTT
>few|17|TRBV12-3/TRBV12-4|TRBD1|TRBJ1-6
CASSWTGGPPDNSPLHF
TGTGCCAGCAGTTGGACAGGGGGGCCCCCTGATAATTCACCCCTCCACTTT